This T cell receptor (beta chain) is drawn from a study of blood T cell repertoires in COVID-19. The CDR3 is 11 amino acids. V lost 6 bases, J lost 12 bases, and 6 bases stayed unmatched. Germline lookup yields CDR1 SNHLY and CDR2 FYNNEI. Here immunoSEQ multiplex PCR was the method, and the copy in TCRdb shows in-frame clones only, minus some. The table has about 240,000 clones, 81% seen once. Specimen: peripheral blood. V gene TRBV2 combines with J gene TRBJ2-7, with 9 bases fitting TRBD1. The receptor comes from a woman of 80 years or more with COVID-19, enrolled during active disease. The CDR3 protein is CASRISDRGYF. The CDR3 DNA follows: TGTGCCAGCAGAATCTCGGACAGGGGGTACTTC.